The clone carrying this T cell receptor beta chain was observed many times. Investigators amplified TCR beta CDR3 regions from RNA transcripts. First-round RT-PCR employed HTBI primers, with a second-round multiplex PCR after it. From the multiplex PCR reads, TCRdb called clonotypes with MiXCR, one entry per CDR3 protein. In the table there are about 700,000 distinct CDR3 sequences, more than 40% of which are singletons. These data are taken from a study of Graves' ophthalmopathy and Graves' hyperthyroidism. Trimming shortened V by 2 bases and J by 1 base, and 7 bases separated the two germline ends. Germline CDR1 and CDR2: KGHDR and SFDVKD. The CDR3 is 15 residues long. Clinical symptoms, serum thyroxine, TRAb, thyroid ultrasound and orbital computed tomography formed the basis of diagnosis.

The V call is TRBV24-1, the J call TRBJ2-2; D is unresolved. Sequenced: peripheral blood. The sequence was obtained from an adult man with Graves' ophthalmopathy. CDR3 residues: CATSDSKENTGELFF. The CDR3, as DNA: TGTGCCACCAGTGATTCGAAAGAGAACACCGGGGAGCTGTTTTTT.